The 30 T cell receptor beta chains listed next were all sequenced from one sample in a study of T cell repertoires in cytomegalovirus infection. MiXCR, run by TCRdb on the reads, gives a single entry per CDR3 protein. This table holds a few hundred thousand distinct CDR3 sequences, about 33% found once. Antigen specificity for these receptors is unknown. The sample in question was cultured PBMCs, obtained from culture after CMV antigen stimulation. All receptors come from a human donor in good health (CMV status not recorded). Some clones in this sample may be carry-over from other donors' samples.

The CDR3 region has the DNA TGTGCCAGCAGCCAAGACACCTGGGACTACTATGGCTACACCTTC. This translates into CASSQDTWDYYGYTF. The rearrangement uses TRBV14 and TRBJ1-2; D possibly corresponds to TRBD1 (5 bases). V gave up 0 bases and J gave up 3 bases, with 11 bases separating them. This CDR3 is 15 amino acids long. CDR1 is SGHDN and CDR2 is FVKESK in the germline V gene.

This clonotype was seen only a few times. This chain joins TRBV27 and TRBJ2-1; TRBD1 might be the D (5 bases). V lost 2 bases and J 7 bases, leaving 18 bases between the germline ends. The V gene's germline CDR1 is MNHEY and CDR2 SMNVEV (reference sequence). There are 16 residues in the CDR3. CDR3 sequence reads: CASSLGVWVRVNEQFF. DNA for the CDR3: TGTGCCAGCAGTTTAGGGGTTTGGGTCAGGGTGAATGAGCAGTTCTTC.

This clonotype was found a few times. V gene TRBV5-4 combines with J gene TRBJ2-3; no firm D call. This CDR3 region has 15 residues. Germline CDR1 and CDR2: SGHNT and YYREEE (reference sequence). Trimming shortened V by 3 bases and J by 2 bases, and 13 bases separated the two germline ends. The CDR3: CASSSDVLVTDTQYF. CDR3 DNA sequence: TGTGCCAGCAGCTCCGACGTACTCGTCACAGATACGCAGTATTTT.

This rearrangement joins TRBV6-2 or TRBV6-3 to TRBJ1-5, with D unresolved. V lost 6 bases, J lost 7 bases, and 19 bases lay in between. Germline V gives CDR1 MNHEY, CDR2 SVGEGT. The CDR3 extends over 15 amino acids. The CDR3 DNA reads as TGTGCCAGCAGCAGAACATGGGCTCAGAACCAGCCCCAGCATTTT. It specifies CASSRTWAQNQPQHF.

This chain joins TRBV14 and TRBJ2-3; D perhaps matches TRBD1 (6 bases). This CDR3 comprises 16 residues. Germline CDR1 reads SGHDN; CDR2 reads FVKESK. The V end lost 4 bases, the J end lost 0 bases, and 14 bases lay between the germline ends. CDR3 sequence reads: CASSRDTAFSTDTQYF. The CDR3 DNA reads TGTGCCAGCAGCCGGGACACCGCCTTTAGCACAGATACGCAGTATTTT. Variable domain in full (rest from reference TRBV14 and TRBJ2-3): EAGVTQFPSHSVIEKGQTVTLRCDPISGHDNLYWYRRVMGKEIKFLLHFVKESKQDESGMPNNRFLAERTGGTYSTLKVQPAELEDSGVYFCASSRDTAFSTDTQYFGPGTRLTVL.

V is TRBV7-9 and J is TRBJ1-1; perhaps TRBD1 as D (6 bases). CDR3 length: 15 amino acids. Germline-derived CDR1 and CDR2 are SEHNR and FQNEAQ (reference sequence). The V end was cut by 2 bases, the J end by 4 bases, with 14 bases between. CDR3 region: CASSLKGGFPTEAFF. The CDR3 DNA is TGTGCCAGCAGCTTAAAAGGGGGGTTTCCCACTGAAGCTTTCTTT.

This clonotype was recorded once. The chain couples TRBV6-1 to TRBJ2-7; D perhaps matches TRBD1 (5 bases). The V end lost 2 bases, the J end lost 6 bases, and 11 bases lay between the germline ends. CDR3 size: 13 residues. The germline gives CDR1 MNHNS, CDR2 SASEGT. This CDR3 is CASSESQGIEQYV. CDR3 bases: TGTGCCAGCAGTGAAAGCCAGGGCATCGAGCAGTACGTC.

The chain joins TRBV18 to TRBJ2-6, with 8 bases lining up with TRBD2. CDR3 length: 18 residues. The V gene end was trimmed by 0 bases and the J gene end by 0 bases; junction bases not matched to a gene: 4. CDR1 is KGHSH, CDR2 LQKENI, per germline. The CDR3 bases are TGTGCCAGCTCACCACCGAGCGGGGGCTCCTCTGGGGCCAACGTCCTGACTTTC. The encoded protein is CASSPPSGGSSGANVLTF.

The rearrangement links TRBV27 to TRBJ2-4; possibly TRBD1 for D (5 bases). This CDR3 is built from 16 residues. Germline CDR1 and CDR2: MNHEY and SMNVEV (reference sequence). V lost 6 bases and J 3 bases, leaving 18 bases between the germline ends. CDR3 sequence reads: CASSDWIGAGKNIQYF. The CDR3 bases are TGTGCCAGCAGCGACTGGATTGGGGCAGGCAAAAACATTCAGTACTTC.

The rearrangement joins TRBV29-1 to TRBJ2-1; D remains ambiguous. The CDR3 is made up of 13 amino acids. Per germline, CDR1 SQVTM and CDR2 ANQGSEA. Trimming shortened V by 2 bases and J by 6 bases, and 11 bases separated the two germline ends. The CDR3 coding sequence is TGCAGCGTTGAAAAAAATGATGGCAATGAGCAGTTCTTC. It codes for CSVEKNDGNEQFF.

V and J are TRBV2 and TRBJ1-3; D not certain. The germline V gene has CDR1 SNHLY and CDR2 FYNNEI. This CDR3 spans 12 amino acids. V was clipped by 8 bases and J by 2 bases, with 7 bases between them. CDR3 amino acids: CASYYTGNTIYF. The CDR3 nucleotides read TGTGCCAGCTATTATACTGGAAACACCATATATTTT.

The chain uses TRBV5-1 and TRBJ1-1, with 10 bases aligning to TRBD1. CDR1 and CDR2 from the germline V gene are SGHRS and YFSETQ. This CDR3 has 13 amino acids. V was pared by 0 bases and J by 10 bases, with 3 bases of the junction left unmatched. The CDR3 sequence is CASSLAGDRGAFF. For the CDR3, the DNA is TGCGCCAGCAGCTTGGCCGGGGACAGGGGAGCTTTCTTT.

The chain links TRBV6-1 to TRBJ1-1; no clear D gene. CDR3 length equals 18 residues. Deletions cut 1 base from V and 3 bases from J, with 21 bases between. Germline CDR1 and CDR2: MNHNS and SASEGT. In DNA form, the CDR3 reads TGTGCCAGCAGTGAAGTAATTTCCCCGGATAAAGTAGACACTGAAGCTTTCTTT. Translating it yields CASSEVISPDKVDTEAFF.

This clonotype was seen a few times. The V and J genes are TRBV12-5 and TRBJ1-1; possible D gene TRBD1, 5 bases. V was shortened by 0 bases and J by 11 bases, with 16 bases between the two germline ends. CDR3 size: 14 residues. Per germline, CDR1 LGHNT and CDR2 FRNRAP. CDR3 region: CASGLVRQGFSAFF. In DNA, the CDR3 is TGTGCTAGTGGTTTGGTACGGCAGGGCTTCAGTGCTTTCTTT.

This sequence joins TRBV28 and TRBJ1-2; D not certain. The V end was cut by 8 bases, the J end by 2 bases, with 15 bases between. Germline CDR1 MDHEN, CDR2 SYDVKM. The CDR3 runs 14 residues. The CDR3 nucleotides are TGTGCCAGCTTAATGAGTGTCAAGAACTATGGCTACACCTTC. It specifies CASLMSVKNYGYTF.

This clonotype was counted a few times. The chain employs TRBV6-8 and TRBJ1-1; no clear D gene. Germline V gene lookup returns CDR1 MNHGY and CDR2 SAAAGT. The V end lost 0 bases, the J end lost 3 bases, and 14 bases lay between the germline ends. CDR3 size: 16 residues. The CDR3 DNA sequence: TGTGCCAGCAGTTACTCATTGTCGGCCTTCGACACTGAAGCTTTCTTT. It encodes CASSYSLSAFDTEAFF.

This clonotype came up a few times. The rearrangement joins TRBV19 to TRBJ2-1; no firm D call. Germline loops: CDR1 LNHDA, CDR2 SQIVND (reference sequence). CDR3 length: 15 residues. The V and J ends lost 4 bases and 6 bases respectively, with 16 bases between them. As DNA, the CDR3 is TGTGCCAGTAGTACCCGGACGCGAGTACCCAATGAGCAGTTCTTC. This translates into CASSTRTRVPNEQFF.

This clonotype was detected only a few times. J is TRBJ1-4 and V is TRBV5-1; D unresolved. V was pared by 5 bases and J by 8 bases, with 13 bases between. Germline CDR1 reads SGHRS; CDR2 reads YFSETQ. The CDR3 length is 13 residues. CDR3 sequence reads: CASRSTLGEKLFF. The CDR3 nucleotides are TGCGCCAGCAGGTCCACACTCGGCGAAAAACTGTTTTTT.

The chain is built from TRBV2 and TRBJ2-2; D unresolved. The germline V and J ends were trimmed by 2 bases and 8 bases, with 9 bases remaining between them. Germline V gene sequence: CDR1 SNHLY, CDR2 FYNNEI. There are 13 residues in the CDR3. The CDR3 loop is CASSEFRAGELFF. Here the CDR3 DNA reads TGTGCCAGCAGTGAATTCCGGGCGGGGGAGCTGTTTTTT.

The chain joins TRBV7-2 to TRBJ2-7, with 10 bases fitting TRBD2. The J segment lost 3 bases and the V segment lost 0 bases, leaving 5 bases of the junction unmatched. The CDR3 is made up of 16 amino acids. Germline V gene lookup returns CDR1 SGHTA and CDR2 FQGNSA. The CDR3 reads CASSLAPSGSFYEQYF. CDR3 sequence (DNA): TGTGCCAGCAGCTTAGCACCTAGCGGGAGTTTCTACGAGCAGTACTTC.

On this clonotype: Given the absence of the conserved phenylalanine or tryptophan at the CDR3 end, a read error is likely. The V and J genes are TRBV19 and TRBJ1-3; D is ambiguous. The CDR3 has 16 residues. The V and J ends lost 2 bases and 0 bases respectively, with 11 bases between them. Germline lookup yields CDR1 LNHDA and CDR2 SQIVND (reference sequence). CDR3: CASSISDMGSGNTIYS. CDR3 DNA: TGTGCCAGTAGTATATCCGATATGGGCTCTGGAAACACCATATATTCT.

This clonotype was detected once. The rearrangement uses TRBV7-2 and TRBJ1-1; a weak D match, TRBD1 (5 bases). The CDR3 spans 12 residues. The germline CDR1 and CDR2 sequences are SGHTA and FQGNSA. V shed 8 bases and J shed 4 bases, with 11 bases lying between them. The CDR3 DNA is TGTGCCAGCGGTCGGGGGGGCACTGAAGCTTTCTTT. Protein: CASGRGGTEAFF.

The chain is built from TRBV19 and TRBJ2-1; TRBD1 agrees at 8 bases. The germline CDR1 and CDR2 sequences are LNHDA and SQIVND (reference sequence). The CDR3 spans 14 residues. V gave up 3 bases and J gave up 8 bases; unmatched junction bases: 6. The CDR3 DNA sequence: TGTGCCAGTAGTATCGACAGGGGTAGTGATGAGCAGTTCTTC. Protein product: CASSIDRGSDEQFF.

The J gene is TRBJ2-1, the V gene TRBV5-4, with TRBD2 matching 8 bases. Germline CDR1 and CDR2: SGHNT and YYREEE (reference sequence). The CDR3 spans 15 residues. Unmatched junction bases numbered 6, after V lost 5 bases and J lost 2 bases. As DNA, the CDR3 is TGTGCCAGCAGGCTGAGCGGGAGCACCTACAATGAGCAGTTCTTC. Translation gives CASRLSGSTYNEQFF.

This clonotype was detected only a few times. This rearrangement joins TRBV25-1 to TRBJ2-2; D gene ambiguous. The V and J ends lost 0 bases and 5 bases respectively, with 7 bases between them. The germline V gene has CDR1 MGHDK and CDR2 SYGVNS. CDR3 length equals 14 residues. The CDR3 reads CASSEYVATGELFF. As DNA, the CDR3 is TGTGCCAGCAGTGAATATGTAGCTACCGGGGAGCTGTTTTTT.

On this clonotype: Possible read error: a much larger clone is one base away. V gene TRBV7-2 combines with J gene TRBJ1-5; no clear D. The V gene lost 2 bases and the J gene lost 2 bases, with 10 bases spanning the gap. Germline V lookup: CDR1 SGHTA, CDR2 FQGNSA. The CDR3 totals 15 residues. Here the CDR3 DNA reads TGTGCCAGCAGCTTATCGGGCGATGGCAATCAGCCCCAGCATTTT. It is translated as CASSLSGDGNQPQHF.

The CDR3 coding sequence is TGTGCCATCAGTGCGTCTCAGGAGGGCCTTATTCTGAACTATGGCTACACCTTC. Its protein is CAISASQEGLILNYGYTF. The V and J genes are TRBV10-3 and TRBJ1-2; D call uncertain. CDR1 ENHRY and CDR2 SYGVKD come from the germline V gene. This CDR3 has 18 residues. Trimming removed 4 bases at V and 2 bases at J, with 23 bases between.

The chain carries TRBV20-1 and TRBJ2-1; D perhaps matches TRBD2 (5 bases). The CDR3 consists of 15 residues. Trimming cost V 3 bases and J 9 bases, with 21 bases left between them. CDR1 is DFQATT and CDR2 is SNEGSKA in the germline V gene (reference sequence). CDR3 in DNA: TGCAGTGCTAGGGACCCTACCGAAGTGGACTTTGAGCAGTTCTTC. Its translation is CSARDPTEVDFEQFF.

Concerning this clonotype: Being one base from a much bigger clone, this may be a read error. The conserved final phenylalanine or tryptophan is absent from the CDR3, which likely points to a read error. The V gene is TRBV12-3 or TRBV12-4, the J gene TRBJ1-2; D call uncertain. This CDR3 is built from 14 residues. The ends were cut back, 6 bases at V and 4 bases at J, with 15 bases in the middle. CDR3 residues: CASSGPTAGYGYTL. In nucleotides, the CDR3 is TGTGCCAGCAGCGGCCCGACGGCGGGCTATGGCTACACCCTC.

The chain employs TRBV6-5 and TRBJ1-1; maybe TRBD1 (5 bases). CDR1 is MNHEY and CDR2 is SVGAGI in the germline V gene. V lost 6 bases and J lost 4, with 12 bases in between. The CDR3 extends over 13 amino acids. The CDR3 is CASRGGRVTEAFF. The CDR3 nucleotides read TGTGCCAGCAGGGGGGGTCGGGTCACTGAAGCTTTCTTT.